The subject of this entry is one TCR beta chain. The clone's antigen remains unknown. Base qualities are not at hand, and no much larger clone is one base apart. The germline V gene encodes CDR1 LNHDA and CDR2 SQIVND (reference sequence). From the cysteine up to the phenylalanine, the CDR3 has a length of 16 residues. The only DNA kept is the CDR3, 48 bases in frame from the first base. V and J lose 3 bases and 2 bases, and a span of 14 bases separates them. This record comes from a study of beta chain features in type 1 diabetes (dated by TCRdb to 2017 to 2018). In the study overall: No differences in mean age, gender distribution, total cell number or subset yield were found between patients and healthy donors. Across all samples, fewer than 110,000,000 sorted cells were examined, and cell number per subset correlated strongly with RNA yield. Whereas all 30 or so donors provided naive and central memory subsets, regulatory and stem cell-like memory subsets were isolated from just 8 patients and roughly 8 healthy donors. In the study, recently diagnosed type 1 diabetes patients and matched healthy donors were compared on the TCRB repertoires of their sorted circulating CD4+ T cell subsets.

General study outcomes and caveats: Because the HLA sub-analyses included only small numbers of individuals, any influence of HLA type on TCRB rearrangement was left unresolved. PCR might favor shorter templates, but patient and control samples were amplified and corrected together, so any skew would affect both groups equally. At VDJ recombination sites, patients with type 1 diabetes made fewer insertions and deleted more nucleotides, a pattern implying thymic rearrangement abnormalities. Type 1 diabetes patients showed a moderate but significant shortening of TCRB CDR3 length in all four CD4+ subsets. Because cDNA rather than genomic DNA was sequenced, highly expressing activated cells could have been over-represented, although no difference in activation and CD3 levels was found between groups. The naive, central memory and regulatory TCRB repertoires appeared to resemble one another more closely among patients than among healthy donors.

The entire isolated RNA was reverse transcribed using the High Capacity cDNA Reverse Transcription Kit, and thus expressed TCRB transcripts were sequenced. Deep immunoSEQ sequencing was performed on naive, central memory and regulatory T cell samples, with an average of about 4 million total reads per sample. After sorted cells were lysed in RLT buffer, RNA was extracted with DNase-treated RNeasy Micro or Mini kits, with the choice depending on cell number. To prevent cross-contamination, each cell subset was processed individually, whereas patient and healthy donor samples were processed jointly. Using the immunoSEQ multiplex PCR, TCRB sequences were amplified from cDNA into 87-bp fragments spanning the CDR3 region. Sequencing of the amplicons was performed on the Illumina HiSeq platform. Per the original workflow: PCR bias was corrected computationally using synthetic template baselines, and reads within Hamming distance 2 were collapsed, with unmergeable singletons discarded. Reads were aligned against IMGT to assign V, D and J genes, CDR3 length and insertions or deletions at six rearrangement sites. Clonotype counts were normalized to sorted cell number within each subset before computing true diversity and Gini coefficients with the tcR R package. The overlap coefficient, calculated on TCRB nucleotide sequences, was used to quantify repertoire sharing. Held by TCRdb, this immuneACCESS table contains in-frame sequences only and omits some clones. Under half of the omission traces to an unresolved V gene where checked; the cause of the rest is unknown. The V and J calls and clone size are taken from that table; D and trimming were inferred from the DNA. Present in this sample are around 180,000 clones, about 7.8% of which were seen just once. In total, the top ten clones hold roughly 0.97% of the sample.

From each donor, a single peripheral blood sample of about 116 mL on average was drawn into heparinised tubes. Using a panel that included CD45RO, CCR7, CD25, CD127, CD95 and CD27, naive, central memory, regulatory and stem cell-like memory CD4+ T cells were sorted on a BD FACSAria II. Every sorted population had a purity above 95%. PBMCs were separated immediately by Lymphoprep density gradient centrifugation and were stained directly, without being cultured. Samples were stained and sorted in pairs, with one healthy donor and one patient per experiment, so that batch effects were minimized. The chain uses TRBV19 and TRBJ1-5; the D gene is perhaps TRBD1, from 6 matching bases. The receptor's source is a woman aged 40-49 years with type 1 diabetes. Sequenced material: central memory CD4+ T cells from blood. CDR3 loop: CASSMERGAGNQPQHF. The base sequence is TGTGCCAGTAGTATGGAACGGGGGGCTGGCAATCAGCCCCAGCATTTT.